This is a list of T cell receptor beta chains from one sample in a study of early T cells in non-severe SARS-CoV-2 infection. TCRdb redid the calling of the 5' RACE reads with MiXCR, one entry per CDR3 protein. There are 85,000 to 90,000 distinct CDR3 sequences in the sample; roughly 14% occur only once, and 0.5% to 0.75% lies in the top ten. The sequencing sample was made of whole blood. The receptors here all came from an adult who was a healthcare worker with PCR-confirmed SARS-CoV-2 infection or an uninfected control (not recorded which). CDR3s include the opening cysteine and the closing phenylalanine or tryptophan. A D gene is named only where the DNA matches it firmly. Not every row has a clone size; where given, it reads once, few, many or a size class.

v_call	d_call	j_call	clone_size	cdr3_aa	cdr3_nt
TRBV5-6	-	TRBJ1-1	-	CASSLTGIRTEAFF	TGTGCCAGCAGCTTGACAGGGATTCGAACTGAAGCTTTCTTT
TRBV5-6	-	TRBJ2-3	-	CASSGLLSRPLTDTQYF	TGTGCCAGCAGCGGTCTACTCAGCCGACCACTCACAGATACGCAGTATTTT
TRBV11-2	TRBD1	TRBJ2-1	many	CASSANYRGDEQFF	TGTGCCAGCAGCGCGAACTACAGGGGCGATGAGCAGTTCTTC
TRBV30	TRBD1	TRBJ1-6	-	CAGSPDRSDSPLHF	TGTGCCGGGAGTCCGGACAGGTCGGATTCACCCCTCCACTTT
TRBV6-5	-	TRBJ2-1	-	CASSSYGGWLSYNEQFF	TGTGCCAGCAGTTCGTACGGGGGTTGGCTCTCCTACAATGAGCAGTTCTTC
TRBV29-1	-	TRBJ2-1	few	CSVDSEAYNEQFF	TGCAGCGTAGACAGTGAAGCCTACAATGAGCAGTTCTTC
TRBV27	-	TRBJ2-5	few	CASSDLTQTQYF	TGTGCCTCTAGCGACCTTACCCAGACCCAGTACTTC
TRBV7-8	-	TRBJ1-1	medium-sized	CASSLAPLDSPNTEAFF	TGTGCCAGCAGCTTAGCGCCCTTGGACAGTCCGAACACTGAAGCTTTCTTT
TRBV7-2	TRBD2	TRBJ2-5	few	CASRLAGGSETQYF	TGTGCCAGCCGGCTAGCGGGGGGGTCAGAGACCCAGTACTTC
TRBV29-1	-	TRBJ1-2	-	CSVGQSYGYTF	TGCAGCGTTGGACAGTCCTATGGCTACACCTTC
TRBV19	-	TRBJ2-5	few	CASSGVRDFGTQYF	TGTGCCAGTTCTGGGGTCAGGGACTTCGGGACCCAGTACTTC
TRBV7-9	-	TRBJ1-1	few	CASSPDWADGAFF	TGTGCCAGCAGCCCAGACTGGGCGGATGGAGCTTTCTTT